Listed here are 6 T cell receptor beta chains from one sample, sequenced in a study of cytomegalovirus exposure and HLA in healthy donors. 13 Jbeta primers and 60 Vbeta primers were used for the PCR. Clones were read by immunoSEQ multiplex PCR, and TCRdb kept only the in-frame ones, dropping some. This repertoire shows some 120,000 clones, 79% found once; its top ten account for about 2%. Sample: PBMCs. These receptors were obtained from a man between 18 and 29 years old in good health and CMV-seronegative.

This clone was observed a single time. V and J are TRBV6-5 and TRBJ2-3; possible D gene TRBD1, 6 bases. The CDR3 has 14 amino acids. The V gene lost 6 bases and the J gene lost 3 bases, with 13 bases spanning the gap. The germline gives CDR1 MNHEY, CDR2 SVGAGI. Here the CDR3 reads CASRINRDTDTQYF. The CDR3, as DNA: TGTGCCAGCAGGATTAACAGGGATACAGATACGCAGTATTTT.

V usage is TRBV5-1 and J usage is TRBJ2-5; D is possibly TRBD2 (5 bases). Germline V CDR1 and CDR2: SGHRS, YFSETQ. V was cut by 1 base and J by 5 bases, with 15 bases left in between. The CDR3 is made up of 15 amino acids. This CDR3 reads CASSLRSGRGETQYF. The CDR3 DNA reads TGCGCCAGCAGCTTGCGCTCCGGCCGAGGGGAGACCCAGTACTTC.

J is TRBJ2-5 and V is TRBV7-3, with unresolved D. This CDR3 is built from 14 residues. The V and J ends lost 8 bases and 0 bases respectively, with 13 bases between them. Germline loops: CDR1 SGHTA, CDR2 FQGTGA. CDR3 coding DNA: TGTGCCAGCTCTGGTGGGCCGCACCAAGAGACCCAGTACTTC. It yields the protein CASSGGPHQETQYF.

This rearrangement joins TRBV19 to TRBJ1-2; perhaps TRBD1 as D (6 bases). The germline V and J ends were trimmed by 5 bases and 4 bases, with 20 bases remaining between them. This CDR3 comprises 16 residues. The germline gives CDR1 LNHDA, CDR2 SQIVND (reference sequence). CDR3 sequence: CASSLMGHRALYGYTF. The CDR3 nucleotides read TGTGCCAGTAGTCTAATGGGCCACAGGGCTCTCTATGGCTACACCTTC.

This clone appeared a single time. The CDR3 sequence is CASSLGGSRTDTQYF. CDR3 in DNA: TGCGCCAGCAGCTTGGGCGGATCACGCACAGATACGCAGTATTTT. This chain joins TRBV5-1 and TRBJ2-3; D call uncertain. Germline-derived CDR1 and CDR2 are SGHRS and YFSETQ. The CDR3 is 15 residues long. The V and J ends lost 0 bases and 1 base respectively, with 9 bases between them.

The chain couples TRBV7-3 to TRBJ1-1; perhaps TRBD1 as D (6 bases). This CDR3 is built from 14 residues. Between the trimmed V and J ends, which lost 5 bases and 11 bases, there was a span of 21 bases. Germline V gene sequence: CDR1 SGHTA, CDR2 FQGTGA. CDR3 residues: CASSPNPGQSTAFF. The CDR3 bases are TGTGCCAGCAGCCCAAATCCGGGACAATCAACGGCTTTCTTT. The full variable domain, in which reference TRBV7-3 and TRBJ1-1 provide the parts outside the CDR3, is GAGVSQTPSNKVTEKGKYVELRCDPISGHTALYWYRQSLGQGPEFLIYFQGTGAADDSGLPNDRFFAVRPEGSVSTLKIQRTERGDSAVYLCASSPNPGQSTAFFGQGTRLTVV.